These 26 T cell receptor beta chains came from one sample sequenced in a study of T-cell memory formation after mild COVID-19 (dated by TCRdb to the early 2020s). Receptor libraries were prepared by 5' RACE. The sequencing machine was an Illumina NovaSeq 6000. The public reads were run again by TCRdb, first through fastp at Q25 and then through MiXCR, and only productive beta chains were kept. Rows with one shared CDR3 protein collapse into an entry with the most common genes and DNA. Across this sample there are hundreds of thousands of distinct CDR3 sequences, with 15% to 20% seen only once. The ten largest account for 12% of the sample. Input material: PBMCs or a T cell subset sorted from them (not recorded which). The receptors were gathered from an adult woman who had mild COVID-19 (a few samples of this study predate the infection). The sample titles of this study are shuffled in the database, so cell type and time point are left out; the donor was told from shared clones.

Only a few counts were recorded for this clonotype. The rearrangement uses TRBV29-1 and TRBJ2-3; 7 bases are shared with TRBD1. CDR3 size: 14 residues. The germline CDR1 and CDR2 sequences are SQVTM and ANQGSEA. V gave up 7 bases and J gave up 3 bases; unmatched junction bases: 10. The DNA for the CDR3 is TGCAGCGCCCTCCGACAGGGCCGAACAGATACGCAGTATTTT. This sequence encodes CSALRQGRTDTQYF.

The J gene is TRBJ1-2, the V gene TRBV11-3; D gene ambiguous. The germline V and J ends were trimmed by 1 base and 8 bases, with 8 bases remaining between them. Germline lookup yields CDR1 SGHNT and CDR2 YENEEA. This CDR3 is built from 12 residues. The CDR3 coding sequence is TGTGCCAGCAGCTTAGGAGGTTCGGGCTACACCTTC. As protein: CASSLGGSGYTF.

The chain couples TRBV5-1 to TRBJ1-2; 9 bases align to TRBD1. The germline gives CDR1 SGHRS, CDR2 YFSETQ. The CDR3 consists of 14 residues. V dropped 8 bases and J dropped 3; count of bases not matched to a gene: 8. The CDR3, as DNA: TGCGCCAGGAGCCCCAGGACAGGGGACTATGGCTACACCTTC. Protein product: CARSPRTGDYGYTF.

A few counts support this clonotype. The chain is built from TRBV10-3 and TRBJ2-7; D ambiguous. With 8 bases removed from V and 1 base from J, the gap between germline ends came to 3 bases. The CDR3 length is 10 residues. Looked up from germline, CDR1 is ENHRY and CDR2 is SYGVKD. The CDR3 DNA is TGTGCCATCGGATCCTACGAGCAGTACTTC. Residues: CAIGSYEQYF.

This clonotype has a count of ten or more. The genes are TRBV7-2 and TRBJ2-3; D is possibly TRBD2 (5 bases). This CDR3 has 14 residues. Trimming shortened V by 2 bases and J by 4 bases, and 10 bases separated the two germline ends. Germline values: CDR1 SGHTA, CDR2 FQGNSA. The CDR3 is CASSLRGSSDTQYF. The CDR3 DNA reads as TGTGCCAGCAGCTTACGAGGGAGCTCAGATACGCAGTATTTT.

The chain couples TRBV20-1 to TRBJ1-1, with D maybe TRBD1 (6 bases). This CDR3 has 13 residues. In germline, CDR1 is DFQATT, CDR2 SNEGSKA (reference sequence). The V end lost 4 bases, the J end lost 1 base, and 10 bases lay between the germline ends. CDR3 in amino acids: CSATKQGNTEAFF. CDR3 nucleotides: TGCAGTGCTACCAAACAGGGGAACACTGAAGCTTTCTTT.

This sequence joins TRBV19 and TRBJ1-2, with a possible D match to TRBD1 (6 bases). V gave up 8 bases and J gave up 4 bases, with 11 bases separating them. Germline loops: CDR1 LNHDA, CDR2 SQIVND (reference sequence). The CDR3 has 12 residues. The CDR3 sequence: CASAQGSYGYTF. DNA for the CDR3: TGTGCCAGTGCCCAGGGGTCCTATGGCTACACCTTC.

This clonotype was counted only a few times. The V gene is TRBV29-1, the J gene TRBJ2-3, with D possibly being TRBD1 or TRBD2 (5 bases each). Germline CDR1 is SQVTM and CDR2 is ANQGSEA. CDR3 size: 15 residues. The ends were cut back, 4 bases at V and 3 bases at J, with 17 bases in the middle. For the CDR3, the DNA is TGCAGCGTTGGCCGGGGCCAGTCCTTAACAGATACGCAGTATTTT. It encodes CSVGRGQSLTDTQYF.

There are a few counts of this clonotype. The chain is built from TRBV12-3 or TRBV12-4 and TRBJ2-2; D is unresolved. V lost 2 bases to trimming and J lost 4 bases, with 20 bases between them. The CDR3 has 18 residues. The CDR3, as DNA: TGTGCCAGCAGTTTAAACCCTAGGGCCCCCCTAGGCACCGGGGAGCTGTTTTTT. Protein: CASSLNPRAPLGTGELFF.

Many counts were recorded for this clonotype. The chain has TRBV5-1 and TRBJ2-7; 7 nucleotides line up with TRBD1. CDR3 size: 16 residues. The ends lost 6 bases at V and 1 base at J; junction bases unmatched: 13. Germline loops: CDR1 SGHRS, CDR2 YFSETQ. The CDR3: CASNFSWTGCSYEQYF. CDR3 nucleotides: TGCGCCAGCAACTTTAGTTGGACAGGATGTTCCTACGAGCAGTACTTC.

The chain employs TRBV18 and TRBJ2-7; D remains ambiguous. There are 12 residues in the CDR3. The germline V and J ends were trimmed by 3 bases and 7 bases, with 10 bases remaining between them. CDR1 KGHSH and CDR2 LQKENI come from the germline V gene. The CDR3 protein is CASSPAAGEQYF. CDR3 nucleotide sequence: TGTGCCAGCTCACCGGCGGCTGGGGAGCAGTACTTC.

This clonotype has a count of ten or more. J is TRBJ2-5 and V is TRBV7-3; 7 bases are a match to TRBD2. Germline trimming cut 4 bases from V and 2 bases from J; bases unmatched to any gene: 7. Germline values: CDR1 SGHTA, CDR2 FQGTGA. The CDR3 runs to 15 residues. The CDR3 reads CASSYLGGSQETQYF. The CDR3 DNA reads as TGTGCCAGCAGCTACCTCGGGGGGTCTCAAGAGACCCAGTACTTC.

This rearrangement joins TRBV11-2 to TRBJ2-3; 14 nucleotides match TRBD2. J lost 0 bases, V lost 0 bases, and 11 bases had no gene match. Germline V gives CDR1 SGHAT, CDR2 FQNNGV. There are 21 residues in the CDR3. The CDR3 spells CASSLDHRLAGGPSSTDTQYF. The CDR3 DNA reads TGTGCCAGCAGCTTAGATCATCGACTAGCGGGAGGGCCCTCTAGCACAGATACGCAGTATTTT. The whole variable domain, filled in from reference TRBV11-2 and TRBJ2-3, reads EAGVAQSPRYKIIEKRQSVAFWCNPISGHATLYWYQQILGQGPKLLIQFQNNGVVDDSQLPKDRFSAERLKGVDSTLKIQPAKLEDSAVYLCASSLDHRLAGGPSSTDTQYFGPGTRLTVL.

This clonotype was seen ten or more times. The rearrangement uses TRBV12-3 or TRBV12-4 and TRBJ2-1, with TRBD2 identical over 10 bases. This CDR3 spans 15 amino acids. Trimming took 8 bases from V and 8 from J; bases not matched to a gene: 12. The chain's CDR3 is CASGLSGTSAHEQFF. The CDR3 DNA is TGTGCCAGCGGTCTATCCGGGACTAGCGCACATGAGCAGTTCTTC.

This clonotype has only a few counts. V is TRBV3-1 and J is TRBJ2-5; the D gene is possibly TRBD2 (6 bases). This CDR3 is 15 amino acids long. Trimming left V 7 bases short and J 6 bases short, with 21 bases between. Germline lookup yields CDR1 LGHDT and CDR2 YNNKEL (reference sequence). For the CDR3, the DNA is TGTGCCAGCACGCCCGGTGGAGGGAGGTTAAAGACCCAGTACTTC. This sequence encodes CASTPGGGRLKTQYF.

The chain joins TRBV2 to TRBJ2-5; TRBD1 agrees at 7 bases. Germline V gene sequence: CDR1 SNHLY, CDR2 FYNNEI. The CDR3 consists of 13 residues. V shed 3 bases and J 2 bases; nucleotides not matched to a gene: 0. The CDR3 reads CASSEDRQETQYF. The CDR3, as DNA: TGTGCCAGCAGTGAGGACAGGCAAGAGACCCAGTACTTC.

The chain employs TRBV7-2 and TRBJ2-1, with D unclear. Germline assignment: CDR1 SGHTA and CDR2 FQGNSA. CDR3 length equals 13 residues. Trimming took off 5 bases at V and 5 bases at J, with 10 bases between the two ends. CDR3 sequence reads: CASSTSRDNEQFF. In nucleotides, the CDR3 is TGTGCCAGCAGCACCTCCAGAGACAATGAGCAGTTCTTC.

This chain joins TRBV18 and TRBJ1-1; D uncertain. The V gene's germline CDR1 is KGHSH and CDR2 LQKENI. Trimming left V 3 bases short and J 3 bases short, with 8 bases between. The CDR3 is 13 residues long. In nucleotides, the CDR3 is TGTGCCAGCTCACCCAGACTGGACACTGAAGCTTTCTTT. It translates to CASSPRLDTEAFF.

This clonotype was found a few times. The chain is built from TRBV5-1 and TRBJ1-1; 8 positions match TRBD1. The CDR3 consists of 14 residues. J was trimmed by 4 bases and V by 7 bases; bases with no gene match: 9. Germline CDR1 reads SGHRS; CDR2 reads YFSETQ. DNA for the CDR3: TGCGCCAGCGCTACCAGGGGGCAGAGCACTGAAGCTTTCTTT. Translated, it gives CASATRGQSTEAFF.

This clonotype has just a few counts. V is TRBV5-6 and J is TRBJ2-3; D not resolved. This CDR3 has 12 residues. V was cut by 1 base and J by 9 bases, with 9 bases left in between. Germline CDR1 is SGHDT and CDR2 is YYEEEE. CDR3 amino acids: CASSLTVGTQYF. CDR3 coding DNA: TGTGCCAGCAGCTTGACAGTTGGCACGCAGTATTTT.

The rearrangement links TRBV20-1 to TRBJ2-7, with D perhaps TRBD1 or TRBD2 (5 bases each). Germline loops: CDR1 DFQATT, CDR2 SNEGSKA (reference sequence). V was cut by 5 bases and J by 1 base, with 18 bases left in between. This CDR3 contains 15 residues. The CDR3 nucleotides are TGCAGTGCTGAATCTCCGGGACGCCCATCCTACGAGCAGTACTTC. This sequence encodes CSAESPGRPSYEQYF.

As regards this clonotype: A much larger clone differs from this one at a single base, so this may be a read error. V and J are TRBV12-3 or TRBV12-4 and TRBJ1-1, with D perhaps TRBD1 (5 bases). With 6 bases removed from V and 1 base from J, the gap between germline ends came to 18 bases. The CDR3 is 16 residues long. CDR3 coding DNA: TGTGCCAGCAGCCCAGGCGGGGGGAGTGGGAACACTGAAGCTTTCTTT. This encodes CASSPGGGSGNTEAFF.

The CDR3 DNA reads as TGTGCCAGCAGTCGGGGGACGCCCCGGAGTGGCTACACCTTC. Translated: CASSRGTPRSGYTF. The J gene is TRBJ1-2, the V gene TRBV12-3 or TRBV12-4; perhaps TRBD1 as D (5 bases). The CDR3 loop spans 14 amino acids. V lost 5 bases and J lost 7, with 17 bases in between.

The J gene is TRBJ2-3, the V gene TRBV20-1; 7 bases fit TRBD2. J was trimmed by 5 bases and V by 0 bases; bases with no gene match: 8. There are 15 residues in the CDR3. The germline V gene encodes CDR1 DFQATT and CDR2 SNEGSKA (reference sequence). The CDR3: CSAREAGVGRDTQYF. CDR3 sequence (DNA): TGCAGTGCTAGAGAGGCGGGAGTTGGAAGAGATACGCAGTATTTT.

The V call is TRBV7-2, the J call TRBJ1-1; D is perhaps TRBD1 (5 bases). The germline V and J ends were trimmed by 6 bases and 2 bases, with 16 bases remaining between them. CDR1 and CDR2 from the germline V gene are SGHTA and FQGNSA. The CDR3 contains 15 residues. The CDR3, as DNA: TGTGCCAGCAGTCCAGCAGGGCGGGGAAACACTGAAGCTTTCTTT. As protein: CASSPAGRGNTEAFF.

The J gene is TRBJ1-1, the V gene TRBV4-2, with 11 bases aligning to TRBD1. The CDR3 totals 15 residues. Germline V gene data show CDR1 as LGHNA and CDR2 as YNFKEQ. Trimming at V came to 1 base and at J to 5 bases, leaving 3 bases not matched to a gene. The DNA of the CDR3 is TGTGCCAGCAGCCAAGTTGGGACAGGGGGAACTGAAGCTTTCTTT. Its translation: CASSQVGTGGTEAFF.